These 5 T cell receptor beta chains share one sample of origin, sequenced in a study of cytomegalovirus exposure and HLA in healthy donors. TCRdb's copy holds only in-frame clones and misses some; the assay was immunoSEQ multiplex PCR. The sample comprises about 100,000 clones, about 85% of which are singletons, and around 3.1% rests with the top ten. Sequencing was performed on PBMCs. The receptors here all came from a woman aged 18-29 years in good health and CMV-seronegative.

The chain employs TRBV18 and TRBJ1-3; no reliable D call. The germline V gene has CDR1 KGHSH and CDR2 LQKENI. Trimming pared 2 bases from V and 4 bases from J, leaving 9 bases between. The CDR3 totals 14 residues. The CDR3 is CASSPGGWGNTIYF. The CDR3 coding sequence is TGTGCCAGCTCACCAGGAGGGTGGGGAAACACCATATATTTT.

The sample holds one count of this clone. This sequence joins TRBV5-1 and TRBJ1-4; 10 nucleotides match TRBD1. The J segment lost 12 bases and the V segment lost 4 bases, leaving 6 bases of the junction unmatched. The CDR3 spans 13 residues. Germline V gives CDR1 SGHRS, CDR2 YFSETQ. The CDR3 loop is CASSHTTGGELFF. The DNA for the CDR3 is TGCGCCAGCAGCCATACGACAGGGGGCGAACTGTTTTTT.

This sequence joins TRBV6-1 and TRBJ1-2; D is perhaps TRBD1 (5 bases). V was clipped by 3 bases and J by 8 bases, with 13 bases between them. Germline V gives CDR1 MNHNS, CDR2 SASEGT. The CDR3 length is 13 residues. The CDR3 protein is CASSDSGVRGYTF. CDR3 nucleotide sequence: TGTGCCAGCAGTGATTCGGGGGTACGGGGCTACACCTTC.

The table lists this clone with a count of one. The V and J genes are TRBV7-8 and TRBJ2-3; 13 nucleotides agree with TRBD2. Germline CDR1 and CDR2: SGHVS and FQNEAQ. With 5 bases clipped from V and 2 bases from J, the junction kept 7 bases outside the gene matches. The CDR3 consists of 17 residues. The CDR3 region has the DNA TGTGCCAGCAGCCCCGGACTAGCGGGGGCCTTCACAGATACGCAGTATTTT. Encoded protein: CASSPGLAGAFTDTQYF.

The chain couples TRBV27 to TRBJ1-6, with unresolved D. This CDR3 is built from 13 residues. The germline CDR1 and CDR2 sequences are MNHEY and SMNVEV (reference sequence). The V end was cut by 5 bases, the J end by 7 bases, with 9 bases between. The CDR3 DNA is TGTGCCAGCAGTGGGCGTGAGAATTCACCCCTCCACTTT. Its protein is CASSGRENSPLHF.